Presented here are 23 T cell receptor beta chains from one specimen sequenced in a study of identical twins. TCRdb recomputed calls from the 5' RACE reads with MiXCR, one row per CDR3 protein. The sample carries around 670,000 distinct CDR3 sequences, approximately 6.1% recorded once. Sequenced sample: naive T cells sorted from blood. The source of these receptors is a man aged 18-30 years in good health.

This clonotype was observed many times. The CDR3 coding sequence is TGTGCCAGCAGCCACGGGGGAACGAGCTCCTATAATTCACCCCTCCACTTT. Residues: CASSHGGTSSYNSPLHF. This chain links TRBV12-3 or TRBV12-4 with TRBJ1-6; tentatively, D is TRBD1 (5 bases). The CDR3 sequence is 17 residues long. Trimming pared 6 bases from V and 0 bases from J, leaving 15 bases between.

Many counts were recorded for this clonotype. V gene TRBV3-1 combines with J gene TRBJ1-3; TRBD1 is a possible D gene (6 bases). CDR3 length equals 16 residues. V lost 1 base, J lost 0 bases, and 10 bases lay in between. CDR1 is LGHDT and CDR2 is YNNKEL in the germline V gene (reference sequence). This chain's CDR3 is CASSQGPGDSGNTIYF. CDR3 nucleotides: TGTGCCAGCAGCCAAGGACCAGGGGACTCTGGAAACACCATATATTTT.

In this sample, this clonotype turned up a few times. The rearrangement links TRBV4-1 to TRBJ1-3; D gene unclear. This CDR3 is 14 amino acids long. Germline V lookup: CDR1 MGHRA, CDR2 YSYEKL. V was cut by 2 bases and J by 2 bases, with 7 bases left in between. CDR3 amino acids: CASSQRGAGNTIYF. The CDR3 DNA sequence: TGCGCCAGCAGCCAACGTGGGGCTGGAAACACCATATATTTT.

This clonotype was observed a handful of times. The CDR3 sequence: CASSSLTSAVKETQYF. DNA for the CDR3: TGCGCCAGCAGCTCCCTGACTAGCGCTGTAAAAGAGACCCAGTACTTC. This sequence joins TRBV5-1 and TRBJ2-5, with 8 bases that match TRBD2. Per the germline V gene, CDR1 is SGHRS and CDR2 is YFSETQ. The V gene end was trimmed by 3 bases and the J gene end by 3 bases; junction bases not matched to a gene: 10. CDR3 size: 16 residues. Variable domain in full (rest from reference TRBV5-1 and TRBJ2-5): KAGVTQTPRYLIKTRGQQVTLSCSPISGHRSVSWYQQTPGQGLQFLFEYFSETQRNKGNFPGRFSGRQFSNSRSEMNVSTLELGDSALYLCASSSLTSAVKETQYFGPGTRLLVL.

This clonotype was observed a few times. The CDR3 here is CASSLWGAGEYEQYV. The CDR3 coding sequence is TGTGCCAGCAGTTTGTGGGGAGCCGGGGAGTACGAGCAGTACGTC. The V gene is TRBV12-3 or TRBV12-4, the J gene TRBJ2-7; weak D call: TRBD2 (5 bases). V was clipped by 3 bases and J by 4 bases, with 16 bases between them. The CDR3 has 15 amino acids.

This clonotype was counted ten times or more. The chain employs TRBV24-1 and TRBJ1-4; a possible D gene is TRBD1 (6 bases). In germline, CDR1 is KGHDR, CDR2 SFDVKD. This CDR3 region has 14 residues. Trimming pared 6 bases from V and 7 bases from J, leaving 14 bases between. The CDR3 here is CATSQGSSGEKLFF. CDR3 DNA sequence: TGTGCCACCAGTCAGGGGAGTTCGGGTGAAAAACTGTTTTTT.

The chain combines TRBV11-2 with TRBJ2-5; the D gene is possibly TRBD1 (7 bases). The germline V gene has CDR1 SGHAT and CDR2 FQNNGV. The ends were cut back, 2 bases at V and 5 bases at J, with 18 bases in the middle. The CDR3 totals 16 residues. CDR3 loop: CASSLPRETGRETQYF. The CDR3 DNA follows: TGTGCCAGCAGCTTACCCCGGGAGACAGGGCGTGAGACCCAGTACTTC. Complete variable domain (other parts from reference TRBV11-2 and TRBJ2-5): EAGVAQSPRYKIIEKRQSVAFWCNPISGHATLYWYQQILGQGPKLLIQFQNNGVVDDSQLPKDRFSAERLKGVDSTLKIQPAKLEDSAVYLCASSLPRETGRETQYFGPGTRLLVL.

The V gene is TRBV2, the J gene TRBJ2-1; D is perhaps TRBD2 (5 bases). The CDR3 extends over 14 amino acids. Germline-derived CDR1 and CDR2 are SNHLY and FYNNEI. Trimming removed 5 bases at V and 2 bases at J, with 10 bases between. The CDR3 nucleotides read TGTGCCAGCAGTAACCTAGCTCCCTACAATGAGCAGTTCTTC. It specifies CASSNLAPYNEQFF.

This clonotype was seen ten or more times. CDR3 amino acids: CATGGGSPRVDEQYV. The CDR3 coding sequence is TGTGCCACAGGGGGGGGCAGCCCGAGGGTCGACGAGCAGTACGTC. This chain links TRBV10-3 with TRBJ2-7; perhaps D is TRBD1 or TRBD2 (7 bases each). CDR3 size: 15 residues. Trimming pared 10 bases from V and 5 bases from J, leaving 24 bases between. CDR1 ENHRY and CDR2 SYGVKD come from the germline V gene.

This clonotype came up many times. J is TRBJ1-1 and V is TRBV5-1; D gene ambiguous. V was clipped by 4 bases and J by 6 bases, with 19 bases between them. The CDR3 spans 15 residues. In germline, CDR1 is SGHRS, CDR2 YFSETQ. The CDR3 nucleotides are TGCGCCAGCAGCCGCCGAGTGGATCGCAACTCTGAAGCTTTCTTT. Its translation: CASSRRVDRNSEAFF.

There are a few counts of this clonotype. The rearrangement joins TRBV9 to TRBJ2-1; D is possibly TRBD2 (6 bases). The CDR3 sequence is 13 residues long. V was trimmed by 4 bases and J by 7 bases, leaving 12 bases between them. Germline V gives CDR1 SGDLS, CDR2 YYNGEE. The CDR3, as DNA: TGTGCCAGCAGCCCGGACTACCTTAATGAGCAGTTCTTC. It codes for CASSPDYLNEQFF.

In this sample, this clonotype turned up a few times. This chain connects TRBV3-1 to TRBJ2-5; a weak D match, TRBD1 (5 bases). Germline CDR1 LGHDT, CDR2 YNNKEL (reference sequence). Trimming removed 3 bases at V and 0 bases at J, with 11 bases between. CDR3 size: 15 residues. CDR3 region: CASSHRARYQETQYF. The CDR3 nucleotides are TGTGCCAGCAGCCACAGGGCGCGATACCAAGAGACCCAGTACTTC.

This clonotype was detected many times. The chain uses TRBV28 and TRBJ1-6, with D possibly TRBD1 on 5 matching bases. The CDR3 sequence is 14 residues long. V was cut by 6 bases and J by 5 bases, with 11 bases left in between. Per the germline V gene, CDR1 is MDHEN and CDR2 is SYDVKM. In nucleotides, the CDR3 is TGTGCCAGCAGCCAGACAGTCAATAATTCACCCCTCCACTTT. It codes for CASSQTVNNSPLHF.

This clonotype was recorded at least ten times. V usage is TRBV7-9 and J usage is TRBJ2-5; 10 bases are a match to TRBD2. The germline V gene has CDR1 SEHNR and CDR2 FQNEAQ (reference sequence). J gave up 7 bases and V 5 bases, and 16 bases lay outside the gene matches. The CDR3 has 17 amino acids. The CDR3 is CASSVPGLAVEVGTQYF. Written as DNA, the CDR3 is TGTGCCAGCAGCGTCCCCGGACTAGCGGTCGAAGTTGGGACCCAGTACTTC.

A few counts support this clonotype. The chain couples TRBV20-1 to TRBJ1-3, with 9 bases fitting TRBD1. The germline V gene encodes CDR1 DFQATT and CDR2 SNEGSKA (reference sequence). There are 16 residues in the CDR3. The trim removed 0 bases at V and 5 bases at J, leaving 8 bases unmatched. The CDR3 protein is CSARDWGQGGRNTIYF. In DNA, the CDR3 is TGCAGTGCTAGAGATTGGGGACAGGGAGGAAGAAACACCATATATTTT.

CDR3 protein: CASSQDAVNTEAFF. The CDR3 region has the DNA TGTGCCAGCAGCCAAGATGCAGTGAACACTGAAGCTTTCTTT. This chain connects TRBV4-2 to TRBJ1-1, with unresolved D. CDR1 is LGHNA and CDR2 is YNFKEQ in the germline V gene. The CDR3 covers 14 residues. Trimming removed 0 bases from V and 0 bases from J, with 5 bases in between.

The J gene is TRBJ1-1, the V gene TRBV10-2; D gene unclear. The germline V gene encodes CDR1 WSHSY and CDR2 SAAADI. V was clipped by 0 bases and J by 0 bases, with 5 bases between them. The CDR3 loop spans 14 amino acids. CDR3 protein: CASSESLMNTEAFF. The CDR3 coding sequence is TGCGCCAGCAGTGAGTCCCTAATGAACACTGAAGCTTTCTTT.

The rearrangement joins TRBV6-5 to TRBJ2-1; no firm D call. Germline values: CDR1 MNHEY, CDR2 SVGAGI. V lost 2 bases and J 1 base, leaving 12 bases between the germline ends. The CDR3 runs to 16 residues. CDR3 nucleotides: TGTGCCAGCAGTTACCCAACGGCTGGTTCCTACAATGAGCAGTTCTTC. Its translation: CASSYPTAGSYNEQFF.

The chain has TRBV14 and TRBJ2-3, with 8 bases fitting TRBD2. The length of the CDR3 is 15 residues. After removal of 3 bases from V and 0 bases from J, the junction contained 2 bases not matched to a gene. The germline V gene has CDR1 SGHDN and CDR2 FVKESK. Here the CDR3 DNA reads TGTGCCAGCAGCCACCAGCGGGGGAGCACAGATACGCAGTATTTT. Residues: CASSHQRGSTDTQYF.

The rearrangement uses TRBV12-3 or TRBV12-4 and TRBJ2-2; 8 bases match TRBD1. The CDR3 has 15 amino acids. V shed 6 bases and J 4 bases; nucleotides not matched to a gene: 7. The CDR3 DNA follows: TGTGCCAGCAGGGTCCGGGACAGGCCCACCGGGGAGCTGTTTTTT. This sequence encodes CASRVRDRPTGELFF.

This clonotype was recorded at least ten times. The chain recombines TRBV29-1 with TRBJ2-7; 12 bases agree with TRBD2. V lost 7 bases and J lost 6; bases outside the gene matches: 7. This CDR3 region has 13 residues. Germline CDR1 is SQVTM and CDR2 is ANQGSEA. This CDR3 is CSGTLGLAGEQYF. The CDR3 DNA sequence: TGCAGCGGGACTCTGGGACTAGCGGGCGAGCAGTACTTC.

This clonotype was detected ten times or more. The chain joins TRBV20-1 to TRBJ2-7; D might be TRBD1 (6 bases). The CDR3 extends over 12 amino acids. Germline assignment: CDR1 DFQATT and CDR2 SNEGSKA (reference sequence). CDR3 region: CSSSDSGVEQYF. The CDR3 DNA follows: TGCAGCAGCTCGGACTCAGGGGTTGAGCAGTACTTC.

A few counts support this clonotype. A read error may explain this, as a much larger clone is one base away. Here the CDR3 omits its conserved ending phenylalanine or tryptophan, so a read error is the likely source. The chain recombines TRBV4-1 with TRBJ2-1; no clear D. The V end was cut by 5 bases, the J end by 7 bases, with 6 bases between. CDR1 is MGHRA and CDR2 is YSYEKL in the germline V gene. The CDR3 loop spans 11 amino acids. As DNA, the CDR3 is TGCGCCAGCAGCTCGCCGAATGAGCAGTTCTGC. Encoded protein: CASSSPNEQFC.